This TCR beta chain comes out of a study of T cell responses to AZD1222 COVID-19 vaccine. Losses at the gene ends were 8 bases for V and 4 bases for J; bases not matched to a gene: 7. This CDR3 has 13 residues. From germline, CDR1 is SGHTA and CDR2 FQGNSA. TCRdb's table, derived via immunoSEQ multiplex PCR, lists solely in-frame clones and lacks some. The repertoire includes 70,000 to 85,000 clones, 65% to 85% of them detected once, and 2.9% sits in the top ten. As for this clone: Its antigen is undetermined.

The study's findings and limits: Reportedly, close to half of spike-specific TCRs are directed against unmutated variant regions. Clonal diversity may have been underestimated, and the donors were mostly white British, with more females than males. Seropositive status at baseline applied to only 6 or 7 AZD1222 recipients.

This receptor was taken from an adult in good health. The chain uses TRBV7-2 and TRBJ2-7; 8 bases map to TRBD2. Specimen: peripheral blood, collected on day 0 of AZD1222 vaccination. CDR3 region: CASRRGGEYEQYF. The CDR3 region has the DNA TGTGCCAGCCGCCGGGGGGGGGAGTACGAGCAGTACTTC.